Below are 21 T cell receptor beta chains sequenced from a single sample in a study of PD-L1 blockade in urothelial cancer. The assay was immunoSEQ multiplex PCR, and TCRdb's table has in-frame clones only and misses some. The sample yields 75,000 to 95,000 clones, roughly nine tenths seen once. The sample in question was PBMCs, obtained around atezolizumab (anti-PD-L1) treatment. These receptors all stem from a man between 60 and 70 years old with urothelial cancer.

In DNA form, the CDR3 reads TGTGCCAGCAGCGACGTAGCGGGAATCTACGAGCAGTACTTC. Its translation is CASSDVAGIYEQYF. V usage is TRBV7-2 and J usage is TRBJ2-7; TRBD2 aligns across 8 bases. With 5 bases clipped from V and 3 bases from J, the junction kept 6 bases outside the gene matches. Germline CDR1 SGHTA, CDR2 FQGNSA. CDR3 size: 14 residues.

V usage is TRBV30 and J usage is TRBJ1-6; D call uncertain. Germline V CDR1 and CDR2: GTSNPN, SVGIG (reference sequence). The CDR3 covers 15 residues. Deletions cut 2 bases from V and 5 bases from J, with 13 bases between. The CDR3 nucleotides read TGTGCCTGGAGTTCAAGTCCTGAGAATAATTCACCCCTCCACTTT. Its protein is CAWSSSPENNSPLHF.

The V and J genes are TRBV5-6 and TRBJ2-5; TRBD1 agrees at 8 bases. From germline, CDR1 is SGHDT and CDR2 YYEEEE. V dropped 1 base and J dropped 4; count of bases not matched to a gene: 0. This CDR3 has 13 amino acids. This chain's CDR3 is CASSLTGGETQYF. The CDR3, as DNA: TGTGCCAGCAGCTTGACAGGGGGAGAGACCCAGTACTTC.

J is TRBJ2-1 and V is TRBV6-6; 7 positions agree with TRBD1. CDR3 size: 12 residues. The germline CDR1 and CDR2 sequences are MNHNY and SVGAGI (reference sequence). V lost 4 bases to trimming and J lost 15 bases; unmatched junction nucleotides: 9. For the CDR3, the DNA is TGTGCCAGCAGTTCCAACAGGGGCATTTCGTTCTTC. Its translation: CASSSNRGISFF.

This chain uses TRBV6-1 with TRBJ1-2; no clear D gene. CDR1 MNHNS and CDR2 SASEGT come from the germline V gene. The CDR3 loop spans 13 amino acids. Trimming pared 8 bases from V and 4 bases from J, leaving 14 bases between. CDR3 residues: CASRRTVSYGYTF. DNA for the CDR3: TGTGCCAGCCGTAGAACAGTATCCTATGGCTACACCTTC.

This clone was picked up one time. This rearrangement joins TRBV4-3 to TRBJ2-1; 9 bases line up with TRBD2. The CDR3 runs 17 residues. Germline V gene sequence: CDR1 LGHNA, CDR2 YSLEER. V was pared by 4 bases and J by 7 bases, with 14 bases of the junction left unmatched. In DNA, the CDR3 is TGCGCCAGCAGCCCCACCACGGGGGGTAGCGGGGGTAATGAGCAGTTCTTC. It codes for CASSPTTGGSGGNEQFF.

This chain joins TRBV28 and TRBJ1-1, with TRBD1 matching 7 bases. V shed 6 bases, J shed 3 bases, and the junction held 7 bases outside the gene matches. The CDR3 loop spans 14 amino acids. Germline-derived CDR1 and CDR2 are MDHEN and SYDVKM. CDR3 amino acids: CASSDYRGDTEAFF. The CDR3 DNA follows: TGTGCCAGCAGCGACTACAGGGGTGACACTGAAGCTTTCTTT.

This clone has a handful of counts. The rearrangement links TRBV2 to TRBJ2-7; the D gene is possibly TRBD2 (6 bases). CDR3 length equals 16 residues. Per germline, CDR1 SNHLY and CDR2 FYNNEI. V was pared by 4 bases and J by 0 bases, with 16 bases between. This chain's CDR3 is CASSVGRDWASYEQYF. The DNA of the CDR3 is TGTGCCAGCAGTGTTGGCCGGGACTGGGCCTCCTACGAGCAGTACTTC.

The chain carries TRBV28 and TRBJ1-5, with 7 bases aligning to TRBD1. V lost 4 bases, J lost 4 bases, and 4 bases stayed unmatched. There are 14 residues in the CDR3. Germline V lookup: CDR1 MDHEN, CDR2 SYDVKM. The CDR3 DNA sequence: TGTGCCAGCAGTTGGGGGACAGATAATCAGCCCCAGCATTTT. Protein: CASSWGTDNQPQHF. Supplemented by reference TRBV28 and TRBJ1-5, the full variable domain reads DVKVTQSSRYLVKRTGEKVFLECVQDMDHENMFWYRQDPGLGLRLIYFSYDVKMKEKGDIPEGYSVSREKKERFSLILESASTNQTSMYLCASSWGTDNQPQHFGDGTRLSIL.

The chain carries TRBV18 and TRBJ1-2, with no clear D. The germline gives CDR1 KGHSH, CDR2 LQKENI. The CDR3 covers 15 residues. V was clipped by 3 bases and J by 1 base, with 12 bases between them. Here the CDR3 reads CASSPSDDNNYGYTF. CDR3 DNA: TGTGCCAGCTCACCTTCCGACGACAATAACTATGGCTACACCTTC.

The chain joins TRBV6-6 to TRBJ2-7; maybe TRBD1 (6 bases). With 2 bases removed from V and 3 bases from J, the gap between germline ends came to 11 bases. In germline, CDR1 is MNHNY, CDR2 SVGAGI (reference sequence). The CDR3 spans 14 residues. The CDR3 nucleotides read TGTGCCAGCAGTTACGGGGACAACAGCTACGAGCAGTACTTC. Its protein product is CASSYGDNSYEQYF.

J is TRBJ2-7 and V is TRBV6-5; D not resolved. The length of the CDR3 is 12 residues. From germline, CDR1 is MNHEY and CDR2 SVGAGI. V was shortened by 7 bases and J by 2 bases, with 9 bases between the two germline ends. The CDR3 loop reads CASTAFTYEQYF. As DNA, the CDR3 is TGTGCCAGCACCGCGTTTACCTACGAGCAGTACTTC.

CDR3 region: CASSLVQRGEQETQYF. CDR3 DNA: TGTGCCAGCAGCTTAGTTCAGCGGGGCGAACAAGAGACCCAGTACTTC. V and J are TRBV7-2 and TRBJ2-5; 7 nucleotides line up with TRBD2. The CDR3 totals 16 residues. J was trimmed by 2 bases and V by 1 base; bases with no gene match: 7. CDR1 and CDR2 from the germline V gene are SGHTA and FQGNSA. Supplemented by reference TRBV7-2 and TRBJ2-5, the full variable domain reads GAGVSQSPSNKVTEKGKDVELRCDPISGHTALYWYRQSLGQGLEFLIYFQGNSAPDKSGLPSDRFSAERTGGSVSTLTIQRTQQEDSAVYLCASSLVQRGEQETQYFGPGTRLLVL.

In its sample, this clone was seen a few times. This rearrangement joins TRBV7-3 to TRBJ2-1; D is possibly TRBD2 (5 bases). CDR1 is SGHTA and CDR2 is FQGTGA in the germline V gene. The CDR3 runs 14 residues. V gave up 0 bases and J gave up 5 bases, with 8 bases separating them. The CDR3 loop reads CASSLTLANNEQFF. The CDR3 DNA reads TGTGCCAGCAGCTTAACCCTAGCTAACAATGAGCAGTTCTTC.

This chain uses TRBV19 with TRBJ2-4, with D perhaps matching TRBD2 (5 bases). V lost 6 bases and J lost 9, with 18 bases in between. In germline, CDR1 is LNHDA, CDR2 SQIVND (reference sequence). CDR3 length: 14 amino acids. This CDR3 is CASSQPGGRGIQYF. CDR3 sequence (DNA): TGTGCCAGTAGCCAGCCAGGAGGTCGCGGCATTCAGTACTTC.

This chain links TRBV5-1 with TRBJ2-5, with 8 bases matching TRBD2. V lost 4 bases, J lost 3 bases, and 5 bases stayed unmatched. Germline V CDR1 and CDR2: SGHRS, YFSETQ. CDR3 length equals 14 residues. The CDR3 coding sequence is TGCGCCAGCAGCCAGCGGGAGTGGAAAGAGACCCAGTACTTC. Amino acid sequence: CASSQREWKETQYF.

The V call is TRBV7-2, the J call TRBJ1-3, with 9 bases fitting TRBD1. V lost 2 bases, J lost 8 bases, and 4 bases stayed unmatched. Germline CDR1 SGHTA, CDR2 FQGNSA. The CDR3 contains 14 residues. CDR3 sequence (DNA): TGTGCCAGCAGCTTATCACAGGGGGCTCACACCATATATTTT. Protein: CASSLSQGAHTIYF.

The J gene is TRBJ2-1, the V gene TRBV19; D may be TRBD1 (5 bases). V was cut by 5 bases and J by 7 bases, with 24 bases left in between. Germline CDR1 LNHDA, CDR2 SQIVND (reference sequence). There are 17 residues in the CDR3. The CDR3 loop is CASSAGYRRVSENEQFF. CDR3 bases: TGTGCCAGTAGTGCCGGTTACAGGCGCGTATCGGAAAATGAGCAGTTCTTC.

The chain recombines TRBV4-3 with TRBJ2-7; maybe TRBD1 (6 bases). There are 16 residues in the CDR3. Trimming pared 0 bases from V and 5 bases from J, leaving 17 bases between. CDR1 LGHNA and CDR2 YSLEER come from the germline V gene. Here the CDR3 reads CASSQEGQTGFDEQYF. The CDR3 coding sequence is TGCGCCAGCAGCCAAGAGGGTCAAACAGGGTTCGACGAGCAGTACTTC.

This sequence joins TRBV5-1 and TRBJ2-7; D gene unclear. Trimming left V 0 bases short and J 0 bases short, with 7 bases between. CDR3 length equals 14 residues. Germline CDR1 is SGHRS and CDR2 is YFSETQ. Here the CDR3 DNA reads TGCGCCAGCAGCTTGGAAGCAAACTCCTACGAGCAGTACTTC. Translating gives CASSLEANSYEQYF. Combining the CDR3 with reference TRBV5-1 and TRBJ2-7 gives the whole variable domain KAGVTQTPRYLIKTRGQQVTLSCSPISGHRSVSWYQQTPGQGLQFLFEYFSETQRNKGNFPGRFSGRQFSNSRSEMNVSTLELGDSALYLCASSLEANSYEQYFGPGTRLTVT.

This clone was seen a few times. This sequence joins TRBV19 and TRBJ2-5, with D unresolved. Germline V gene lookup returns CDR1 LNHDA and CDR2 SQIVND (reference sequence). Trimming took 10 bases from V and 0 from J, leaving 12 bases between them. CDR3 length equals 13 residues. The CDR3 region has the DNA TGTGCCACCTCATTAACTCACCAAGAGACCCAGTACTTC. It is translated as CATSLTHQETQYF.